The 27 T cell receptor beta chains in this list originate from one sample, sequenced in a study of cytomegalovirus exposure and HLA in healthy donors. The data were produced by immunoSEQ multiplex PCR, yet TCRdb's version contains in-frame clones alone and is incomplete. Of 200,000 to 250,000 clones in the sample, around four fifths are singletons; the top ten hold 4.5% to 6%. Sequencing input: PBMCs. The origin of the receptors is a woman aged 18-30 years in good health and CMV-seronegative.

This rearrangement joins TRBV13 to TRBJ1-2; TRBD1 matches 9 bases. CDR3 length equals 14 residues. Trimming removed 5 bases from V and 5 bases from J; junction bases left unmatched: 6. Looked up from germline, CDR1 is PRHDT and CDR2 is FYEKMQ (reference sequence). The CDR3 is CASSADRGGYGYTF. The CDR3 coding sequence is TGTGCCAGCAGCGCGGACAGGGGTGGGTATGGCTACACCTTC.

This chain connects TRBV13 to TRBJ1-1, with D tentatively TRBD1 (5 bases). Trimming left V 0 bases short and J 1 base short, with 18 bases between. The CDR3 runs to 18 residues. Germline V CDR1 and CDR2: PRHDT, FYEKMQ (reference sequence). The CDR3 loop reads CASSLGRGLRGANTEAFF. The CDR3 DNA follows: TGTGCCAGCAGCTTAGGCCGGGGACTGAGAGGAGCGAACACTGAAGCTTTCTTT.

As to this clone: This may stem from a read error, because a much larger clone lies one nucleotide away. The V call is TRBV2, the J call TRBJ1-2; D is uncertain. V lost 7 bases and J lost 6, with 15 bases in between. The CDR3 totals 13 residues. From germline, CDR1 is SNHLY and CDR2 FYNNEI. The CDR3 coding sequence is TGTGCCAGCATCTTGTCCCCGAGGGATGGCTACACCTTC. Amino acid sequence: CASILSPRDGYTF.

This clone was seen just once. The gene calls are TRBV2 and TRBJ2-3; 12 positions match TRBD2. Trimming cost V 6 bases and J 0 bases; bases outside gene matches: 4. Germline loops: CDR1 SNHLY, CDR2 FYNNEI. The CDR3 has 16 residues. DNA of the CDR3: TGTGCCAGCAGAGCTCTAGCGGGAGGGAGCACAGATACGCAGTATTTT. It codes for CASRALAGGSTDTQYF. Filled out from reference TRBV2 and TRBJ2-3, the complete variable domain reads EPEVTQTPSHQVTQMGQEVILRCVPISNHLYFYWYRQILGQKVEFLVSFYNNEISEKSEIFDDQFSVERPDGSNFTLKIRSTKLEDSAMYFCASRALAGGSTDTQYFGPGTRLTVL.

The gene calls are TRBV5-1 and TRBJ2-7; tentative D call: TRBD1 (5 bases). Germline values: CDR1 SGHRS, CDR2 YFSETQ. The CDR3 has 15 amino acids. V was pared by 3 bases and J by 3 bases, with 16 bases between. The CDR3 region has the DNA TGCGCCAGCAGCTCCCCGGACAAAGGAAACTACGAGCAGTACTTC. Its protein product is CASSSPDKGNYEQYF.

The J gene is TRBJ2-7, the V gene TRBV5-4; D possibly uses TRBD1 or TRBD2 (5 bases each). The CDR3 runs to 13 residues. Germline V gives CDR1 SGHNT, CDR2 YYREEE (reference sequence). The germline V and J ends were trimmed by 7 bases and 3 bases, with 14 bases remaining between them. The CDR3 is CASGDGSHYEQYF. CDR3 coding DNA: TGTGCCAGCGGGGACGGTAGTCACTACGAGCAGTACTTC.

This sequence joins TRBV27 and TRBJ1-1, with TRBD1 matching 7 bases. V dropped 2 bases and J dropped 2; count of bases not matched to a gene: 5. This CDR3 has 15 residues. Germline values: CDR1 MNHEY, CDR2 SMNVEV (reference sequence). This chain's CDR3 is CASSLVRDSNTEAFF. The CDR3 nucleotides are TGTGCCAGCAGTTTAGTTCGGGACAGTAACACTGAAGCTTTCTTT.

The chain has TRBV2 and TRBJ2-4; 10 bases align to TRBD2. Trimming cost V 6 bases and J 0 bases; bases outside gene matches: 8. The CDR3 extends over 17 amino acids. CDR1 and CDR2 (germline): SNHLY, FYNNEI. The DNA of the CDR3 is TGTGCCAGCAGACACGGACTAGCGGCATTAGCCAAAAACATTCAGTACTTC. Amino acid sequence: CASRHGLAALAKNIQYF.

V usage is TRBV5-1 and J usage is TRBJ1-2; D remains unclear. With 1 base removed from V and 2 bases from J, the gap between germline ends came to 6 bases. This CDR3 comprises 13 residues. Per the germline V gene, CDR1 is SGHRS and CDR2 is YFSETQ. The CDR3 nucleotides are TGCGCCAGCAGCTTGCAGCCCAACTATGGCTACACCTTC. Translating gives CASSLQPNYGYTF.

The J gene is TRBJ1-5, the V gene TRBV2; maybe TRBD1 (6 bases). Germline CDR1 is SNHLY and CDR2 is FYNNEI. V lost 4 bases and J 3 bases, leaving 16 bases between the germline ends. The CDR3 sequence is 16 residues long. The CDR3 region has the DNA TGTGCCAGCAGTGTGGACCTCAGGGGCCCCAATCAGCCCCAGCATTTT. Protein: CASSVDLRGPNQPQHF.

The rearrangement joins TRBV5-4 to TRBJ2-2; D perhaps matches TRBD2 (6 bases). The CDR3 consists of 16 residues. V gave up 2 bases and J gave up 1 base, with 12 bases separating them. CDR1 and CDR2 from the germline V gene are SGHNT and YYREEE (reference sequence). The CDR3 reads CASSFGGGGNTGELFF. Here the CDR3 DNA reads TGTGCCAGCAGCTTCGGTGGGGGAGGGAACACCGGGGAGCTGTTTTTT.

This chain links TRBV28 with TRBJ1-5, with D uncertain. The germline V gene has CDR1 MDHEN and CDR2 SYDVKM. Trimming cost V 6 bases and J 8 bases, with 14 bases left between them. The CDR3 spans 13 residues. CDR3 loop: CASSPVQGKPQHF. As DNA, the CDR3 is TGTGCCAGCAGCCCGGTCCAAGGGAAGCCCCAGCATTTT.

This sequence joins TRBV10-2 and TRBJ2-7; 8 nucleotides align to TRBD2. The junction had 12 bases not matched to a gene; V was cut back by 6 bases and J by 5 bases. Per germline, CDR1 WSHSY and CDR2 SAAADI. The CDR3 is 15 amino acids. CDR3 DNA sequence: TGCGCCAGCAGCCAACCCGCGGGGGGCAAGAACGAGCAGTACTTC. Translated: CASSQPAGGKNEQYF.

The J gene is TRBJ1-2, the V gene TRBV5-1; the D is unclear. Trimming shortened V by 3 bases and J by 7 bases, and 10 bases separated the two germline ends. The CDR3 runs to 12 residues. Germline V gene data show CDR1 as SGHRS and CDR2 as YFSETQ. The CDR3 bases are TGCGCCAGCAGCTCTAGATTCGGTGGCTACACCTTC. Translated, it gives CASSSRFGGYTF.

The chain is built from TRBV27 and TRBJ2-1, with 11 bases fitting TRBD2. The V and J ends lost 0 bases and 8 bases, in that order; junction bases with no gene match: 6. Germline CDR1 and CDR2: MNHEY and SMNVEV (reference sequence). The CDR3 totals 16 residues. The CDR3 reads CASSLSSGRARDEQFF. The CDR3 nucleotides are TGTGCCAGCAGTTTATCTAGCGGGAGGGCCCGCGATGAGCAGTTCTTC.

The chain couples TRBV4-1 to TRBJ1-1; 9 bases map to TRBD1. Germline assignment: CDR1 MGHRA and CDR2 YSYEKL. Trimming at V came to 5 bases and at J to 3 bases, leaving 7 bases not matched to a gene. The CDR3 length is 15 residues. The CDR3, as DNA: TGCGCCAGCAGCTTTACAGGGGGCAGGGACACTGAAGCTTTCTTT. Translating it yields CASSFTGGRDTEAFF.

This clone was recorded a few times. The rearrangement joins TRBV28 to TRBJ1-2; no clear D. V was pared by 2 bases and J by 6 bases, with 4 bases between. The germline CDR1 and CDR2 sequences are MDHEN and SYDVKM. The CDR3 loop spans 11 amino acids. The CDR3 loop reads CASSLPDGYTF. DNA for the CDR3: TGTGCCAGCAGTTTACCGGATGGCTACACCTTC.

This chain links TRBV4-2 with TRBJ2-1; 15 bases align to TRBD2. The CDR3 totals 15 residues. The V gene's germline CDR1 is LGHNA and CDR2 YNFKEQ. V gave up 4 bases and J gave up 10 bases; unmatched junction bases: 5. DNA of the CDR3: TGTGCCAGCAGCCCACCGGGACTAGCGGGGGGAGAGCAGTTCTTC. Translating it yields CASSPPGLAGGEQFF.

CDR3 in amino acids: CASSLWEKLFF. The CDR3 DNA reads as TGTGCCAGCAGTTTATGGGAAAAACTGTTTTTT. The V call is TRBV28, the J call TRBJ1-4; D gene ambiguous. V was cut by 0 bases and J by 8 bases, with 1 base left in between. In germline, CDR1 is MDHEN, CDR2 SYDVKM. The CDR3 is made up of 11 amino acids.

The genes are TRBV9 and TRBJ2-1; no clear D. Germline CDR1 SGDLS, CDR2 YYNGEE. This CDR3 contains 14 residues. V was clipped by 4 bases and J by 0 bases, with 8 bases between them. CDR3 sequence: CASSPHSSYNEQFF. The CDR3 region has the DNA TGTGCCAGCAGCCCTCATAGCTCCTACAATGAGCAGTTCTTC.

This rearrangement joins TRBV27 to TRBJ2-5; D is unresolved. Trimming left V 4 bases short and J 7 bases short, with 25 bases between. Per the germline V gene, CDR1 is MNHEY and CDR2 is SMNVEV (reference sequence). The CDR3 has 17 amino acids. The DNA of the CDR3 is TGTGCCAGCAGTTCATCCTTCCCAGGCCTCATCTTAGGGACCCAGTACTTC. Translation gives CASSSSFPGLILGTQYF.

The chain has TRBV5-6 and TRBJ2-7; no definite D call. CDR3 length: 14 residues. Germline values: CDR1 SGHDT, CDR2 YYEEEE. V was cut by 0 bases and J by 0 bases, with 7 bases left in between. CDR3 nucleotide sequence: TGTGCCAGCAGCTTGGCCTACAGCTCCTACGAGCAGTACTTC. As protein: CASSLAYSSYEQYF.

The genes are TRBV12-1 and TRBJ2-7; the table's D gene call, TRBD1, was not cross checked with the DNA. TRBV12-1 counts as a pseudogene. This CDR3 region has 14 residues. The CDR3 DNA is TGTGCCAGCAGCTCTACAGTACAACCCTACGAGCAGTACTTC. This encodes CASSSTVQPYEQYF.

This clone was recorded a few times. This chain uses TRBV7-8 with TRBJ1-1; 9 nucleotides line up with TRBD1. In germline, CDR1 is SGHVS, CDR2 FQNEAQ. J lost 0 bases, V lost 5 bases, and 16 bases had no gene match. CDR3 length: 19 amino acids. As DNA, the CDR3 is TGTGCCAGCAGCATACAAACCCCCACCGGGACAGGGATGAACACTGAAGCTTTCTTT. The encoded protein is CASSIQTPTGTGMNTEAFF.

The CDR3 sequence: CASIPAPNTGELFF. The CDR3 region has the DNA TGTGCCAGCATTCCAGCGCCGAACACCGGGGAGCTGTTTTTT. This chain connects TRBV2 to TRBJ2-2; D unresolved. The V end was cut by 7 bases, the J end by 0 bases, with 9 bases between. The germline V gene encodes CDR1 SNHLY and CDR2 FYNNEI. There are 14 residues in the CDR3. The full variable domain, its missing parts supplied by reference TRBV2 and TRBJ2-2, is EPEVTQTPSHQVTQMGQEVILRCVPISNHLYFYWYRQILGQKVEFLVSFYNNEISEKSEIFDDQFSVERPDGSNFTLKIRSTKLEDSAMYFCASIPAPNTGELFFGEGSRLTVL.

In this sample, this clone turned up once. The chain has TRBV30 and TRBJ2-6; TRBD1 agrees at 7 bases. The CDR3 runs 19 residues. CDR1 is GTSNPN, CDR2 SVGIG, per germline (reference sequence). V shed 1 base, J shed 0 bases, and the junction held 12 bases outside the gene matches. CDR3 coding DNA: TGTGCCTGGAGTGGCCTAAGGGACAGATTTTTCTCTGGGGCCAACGTCCTGACTTTC. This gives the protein CAWSGLRDRFFSGANVLTF.

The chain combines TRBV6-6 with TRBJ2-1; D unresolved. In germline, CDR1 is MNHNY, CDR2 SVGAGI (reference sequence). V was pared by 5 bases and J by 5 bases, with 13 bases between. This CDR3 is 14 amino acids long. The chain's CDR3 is CASSARTSNNEQFF. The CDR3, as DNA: TGTGCCAGCAGTGCCAGAACATCCAACAATGAGCAGTTCTTC.